The next 13 T cell receptor beta chains were all read from a single sample in a study of response to subunit inactivated influenza vaccine. From the RT-PCR reads, TCRdb called clonotypes with MiXCR, one entry per CDR3 protein. The repertoire holds around 710,000 distinct CDR3 sequences, 14% seen once, with around 7.3% in the top ten. The sequencing used PBMCs from blood, collected less than 15 days before vaccination. These receptors all stem from a man between 45 and 60 years old who received an inactivated influenza vaccine.

This clonotype was counted at least ten times. The V call is TRBV11-2, the J call TRBJ2-5; 10 bases are shared with TRBD2. The CDR3 length is 15 residues. Unmatched junction bases numbered 6, after V lost 4 bases and J lost 4 bases. The germline gives CDR1 SGHAT, CDR2 FQNNGV. The CDR3 bases are TGTGCCAGCAGCTGGACTAGCGGAGTTGGAGAGACCCAGTACTTC. It codes for CASSWTSGVGETQYF.

The chain links TRBV7-2 to TRBJ2-7, with D possibly being TRBD2 (5 bases). CDR3 length: 13 amino acids. With 5 bases removed from V and 6 bases from J, the gap between germline ends came to 14 bases. Germline V gives CDR1 SGHTA, CDR2 FQGNSA. Written as DNA, the CDR3 is TGTGCCAGCAGCCCCCACGAGGGCTCCGAGCAGTACTTC. As protein: CASSPHEGSEQYF.

The V gene is TRBV7-2, the J gene TRBJ2-7, with D uncertain. Germline loops: CDR1 SGHTA, CDR2 FQGNSA. The CDR3 is made up of 14 amino acids. V dropped 3 bases and J dropped 1 base, with 10 bases sitting between them. The CDR3 DNA is TGTGCCAGCAGCTTCAGAGCGATTTCCTACGAGCAGTACTTC. Amino acids: CASSFRAISYEQYF.

This clonotype has only a few counts. This chain connects TRBV29-1 to TRBJ2-7; TRBD1 matches 8 bases. The V gene's germline CDR1 is SQVTM and CDR2 ANQGSEA. After removal of 1 base from V and 2 bases from J, the junction contained 1 base not matched to a gene. The CDR3 is made up of 13 amino acids. CDR3 loop: CSVEVQGAYEQYF. The CDR3 DNA reads as TGCAGCGTTGAAGTACAGGGGGCCTACGAGCAGTACTTC.

Ten or more counts support this clonotype. The chain combines TRBV24-1 with TRBJ2-1; 12 nucleotides match TRBD2. The CDR3 covers 17 residues. V lost 7 bases and J lost 7; bases outside the gene matches: 13. In germline, CDR1 is KGHDR, CDR2 SFDVKD. CDR3 amino acids: CATSPYDSSGRGNEQFF. CDR3 DNA sequence: TGTGCCACCAGCCCTTATGATTCTAGCGGGAGGGGTAATGAGCAGTTCTTC.

This clonotype was observed a few times. The gene calls are TRBV7-2 and TRBJ1-2; D is perhaps TRBD1 (5 bases). CDR1 and CDR2 from the germline V gene are SGHTA and FQGNSA. The length of the CDR3 is 15 residues. The V and J ends lost 5 bases and 3 bases respectively, with 16 bases between them. CDR3 in DNA: TGTGCCAGCAGCACACCATGGGGGACCTACTATGGCTACACCTTC. It yields the protein CASSTPWGTYYGYTF. Combining the CDR3 with reference TRBV7-2 and TRBJ1-2 gives the whole variable domain GAGVSQSPSNKVTEKGKDVELRCDPISGHTALYWYRQSLGQGLEFLIYFQGNSAPDKSGLPSDRFSAERTGGSVSTLTIQRTQQEDSAVYLCASSTPWGTYYGYTFGSGTRLTVV.

This clonotype was observed a few times. The rearrangement links TRBV9 to TRBJ2-1; D is unclear. Germline CDR1 and CDR2: SGDLS and YYNGEE. The V and J ends lost 0 bases and 2 bases respectively, with 12 bases between them. The CDR3 consists of 16 residues. The CDR3 sequence: CASSVAVLRPYNEQFF. For the CDR3, the DNA is TGTGCCAGCAGCGTAGCGGTCCTAAGACCCTACAATGAGCAGTTCTTC.

The sample holds a few counts of this clonotype. The J gene is TRBJ1-1, the V gene TRBV10-3; D not resolved. Germline V gene sequence: CDR1 ENHRY, CDR2 SYGVKD. The CDR3 is 13 residues long. Trimming pared 4 bases from V and 8 bases from J, leaving 14 bases between. CDR3 region: CAISVGPLEEAFF. DNA for the CDR3: TGTGCCATCAGTGTAGGGCCCCTGGAAGAAGCTTTCTTT.

The chain combines TRBV6-2 or TRBV6-3 with TRBJ1-2; D is possibly TRBD1 (5 bases). The CDR3 totals 22 residues. Looked up from germline, CDR1 is MNHEY and CDR2 is SVGEGT. V lost 5 bases and J 6 bases, leaving 40 bases between the germline ends. Here the CDR3 DNA reads TGTGCCAGCAGTCATCCAGAGGCTATCCCAATAATGTCAGCACGAAAAGGGGATGGCTACACCTTC. Translating it yields CASSHPEAIPIMSARKGDGYTF.

This clonotype was found many times. The V call is TRBV25-1, the J call TRBJ1-2; 7 nucleotides match TRBD1. The CDR3 is made up of 13 amino acids. V dropped 6 bases and J dropped 7; count of bases not matched to a gene: 8. CDR1 and CDR2 from the germline V gene are MGHDK and SYGVNS. In DNA, the CDR3 is TGTGCCAGCAGCCCCTATCAGGGGGTTGGCTACACCTTC. It specifies CASSPYQGVGYTF.

V gene TRBV20-1 combines with J gene TRBJ2-1; 9 bases line up with TRBD2. V lost 1 base, J lost 3 bases, and 7 bases stayed unmatched. The CDR3 consists of 16 residues. Per germline, CDR1 DFQATT and CDR2 SNEGSKA (reference sequence). CDR3 DNA: TGCAGTGCTAGAGGGACTAGCGCAGGCGTCTACAATGAGCAGTTCTTC. Its translation is CSARGTSAGVYNEQFF.

This clonotype was recorded a few times. V usage is TRBV9 and J usage is TRBJ2-1, with TRBD2 matching over 11 bases. Germline V CDR1 and CDR2: SGDLS, YYNGEE. The CDR3 is made up of 18 amino acids. After removal of 3 bases from V and 1 base from J, the junction contained 9 bases not matched to a gene. CDR3 sequence: CASSGGLAGGGSYNEQFF. The CDR3 region has the DNA TGTGCCAGCAGCGGAGGACTAGCGGGTGGGGGGTCCTACAATGAGCAGTTCTTC. The whole variable domain, remainder taken from reference TRBV9 and TRBJ2-1, is DSGVTQTPKHLITATGQRVTLRCSPRSGDLSVYWYQQSLDQGLQFLIQYYNGEERAKGNILERFSAQQFPDLHSELNLSSLELGDSALYFCASSGGLAGGGSYNEQFFGPGTRLTVL.

The gene calls are TRBV11-2 and TRBJ2-3; 8 bases map to TRBD2. This CDR3 comprises 19 residues. Germline lookup yields CDR1 SGHAT and CDR2 FQNNGV. J was trimmed by 1 base and V by 6 bases; bases with no gene match: 18. The CDR3 region has the DNA TGTGCCAGCAGGTTTAGTGGTTTGGGGCGGGGGGATCGCACAGATACGCAGTATTTT. Its protein is CASRFSGLGRGDRTDTQYF.